This TCR beta chain came from a study of cytomegalovirus exposure and HLA in healthy donors. Study as a whole: Early released data had around 89 million unique TCRs, all coming from HLA-typed donors.

The ends lost 5 bases at V and 0 bases at J; junction bases unmatched: 10. This CDR3 spans 19 amino acids. Germline-derived CDR1 and CDR2 are SGHRS and YFSETQ. This clone came up once. Amplification used 60 Vbeta primers and 13 Jbeta primers. TCRdb keeps only in-frame clones here, not all; method: immunoSEQ multiplex PCR. Of a few hundred thousand clones listed, nearly 95% are singletons. Sequenced: PBMCs. The chain joins TRBV5-1 to TRBJ2-3; 15 bases are shared with TRBD2. This receptor was taken from a girl aged 2 to 9 in good health and CMV-seronegative. CDR3 bases: TGCGCCAGCAGTTCTGGACTAGCGGGGGGGCATTCCAGCACAGATACGCAGTATTTT. It specifies CASSSGLAGGHSSTDTQYF.